This record concerns one T cell receptor (beta chain) sequence. Its antigen is unidentified. The CDR3 length is 13 residues. CDR1 is SGHTA and CDR2 is FQGNSA in the germline V gene. Trimming removed 5 bases at V and 4 bases at J, with 8 bases between. Time point: week 23, last vaccination. Each vaccine dose was 300 ug of mutant IDH1 20-mer peptide, with topical imiquimod. There were new WHO grade 3 or 4 astrocytomas in the donors, and these were IDH1-mutant and ATRX-lost. This record belongs to a study of a mutant IDH1 vaccine in newly diagnosed glioma. Study context: Patients were given eight vaccinations, scheduled in weeks 1, 3, 5, 7, 11, 15, 19 and 23. Receipt of radiotherapy, temozolomide, or both preceded the study, and most received both. Treatment recipients were about 62% male and about 40% female, and their mean age was around 39 years.

Assay: immunoSEQ multiplex PCR; the TCRdb copy retains only in-frame clones and omits some. Among about 33,000 clones listed, 88% were seen once. V gene TRBV7-2 combines with J gene TRBJ2-2; unclear D gene. This receptor was identified in a man aged 40-50 years with glioma. Material: PBMCs, obtained from a glioma patient whose treatment included an IDH1 peptide vaccine. The CDR3 nucleotides are TGTGCCAGCAGCGCGCCGCCCACCGGGGAGCTGTTTTTT. It is translated as CASSAPPTGELFF.